A single sample gave rise to the 28 T cell receptor beta chains below, sequenced in a study of glioma-infiltrating T cells after dendritic cell vaccination. The time point here: after dendritic cell vaccination, including at tumor progression/relapse. TCRdb's table, derived via immunoSEQ multiplex PCR, lists solely in-frame clones and lacks some. The sample records over 80,000 clones, about 81% being singletons. Source: blood, taken after dendritic cell vaccination. All receptors derive from a human donor with glioblastoma.

The rearrangement links TRBV5-6 to TRBJ1-2; 9 nucleotides line up with TRBD1. CDR3 size: 13 residues. Germline assignment: CDR1 SGHDT and CDR2 YYEEEE. V gave up 5 bases and J gave up 6 bases; unmatched junction bases: 5. The CDR3 protein is CASSLRDRDGYTF. The CDR3 nucleotides read TGTGCCAGCAGTCTCCGGGACAGGGATGGCTACACCTTC.

The chain links TRBV27 to TRBJ2-3, with 8 bases aligning to TRBD2. The J segment lost 2 bases and the V segment lost 2 bases, leaving 6 bases of the junction unmatched. Germline CDR1 is MNHEY and CDR2 is SMNVEV (reference sequence). The CDR3 is made up of 16 amino acids. The CDR3 region has the DNA TGTGCCAGCAGTTTACTCACTAGCGGATACACAGATACGCAGTATTTT. Protein sequence: CASSLLTSGYTDTQYF.

The V gene is TRBV5-1, the J gene TRBJ2-1; 7 bases are a match to TRBD2. CDR1 SGHRS and CDR2 YFSETQ come from the germline V gene. V shed 2 bases and J 7 bases; nucleotides not matched to a gene: 3. There are 13 residues in the CDR3. The CDR3 DNA sequence: TGCGCCAGCAGCTTACGGGGGGAGAATGAGCAGTTCTTC. It yields the protein CASSLRGENEQFF. Full variable domain (remainder filled in from reference TRBV5-1 and TRBJ2-1): KAGVTQTPRYLIKTRGQQVTLSCSPISGHRSVSWYQQTPGQGLQFLFEYFSETQRNKGNFPGRFSGRQFSNSRSEMNVSTLELGDSALYLCASSLRGENEQFFGPGTRLTVL.

For this clone: The junction departs from the called germline gene at one end, perhaps through a read error. This chain uses TRBV2 with TRBJ2-2, with TRBD1 identical over 8 bases. The CDR3 totals 15 residues. CDR1 is SNHLY, CDR2 FYNNEI, per germline. CDR3 sequence: CASREGTGPSGELFF. The CDR3 DNA sequence: TGTGCCAGCAGGGAAGGGACAGGTCCTTCCGGGGAGCTGTTTTTT.

This CDR3 is CASSLRSGGRETQYF. In DNA, the CDR3 is TGTGCCAGCAGCTTGCGATCGGGGGGAAGGGAGACCCAGTACTTC. The chain is built from TRBV5-4 and TRBJ2-5, with 7 bases lining up with TRBD2. CDR3 length: 15 amino acids. Germline CDR1 is SGHNT and CDR2 is YYREEE (reference sequence). The V and J ends lost 1 base and 5 bases, in that order; junction bases with no gene match: 8.

A few counts support this clone. J is TRBJ1-4 and V is TRBV5-1; TRBD1 matches at 11 bases. Germline V gene lookup returns CDR1 SGHRS and CDR2 YFSETQ. The CDR3 covers 16 residues. V lost 1 base and J lost 5; bases outside the gene matches: 4. CDR3 nucleotide sequence: TGCGCCAGCAGCTTGTTTGGGACAGGGGGAAATGAAAAACTGTTTTTT. Its protein is CASSLFGTGGNEKLFF.

This clone was counted only a few times. This chain connects TRBV11-2 to TRBJ2-7, with D tentatively TRBD2 (8 bases). CDR1 is SGHAT and CDR2 is FQNNGV in the germline V gene. Between the trimmed V and J ends, which lost 2 bases and 2 bases, there was a span of 13 bases. The CDR3 totals 15 residues. Written as DNA, the CDR3 is TGTGCCAGCAGCTTAAGTAGCGGGACAGCCTACGAGCAGTACGTC. Translated: CASSLSSGTAYEQYV.

This clone was seen a handful of times. The chain links TRBV7-2 to TRBJ2-5; D unresolved. Per the germline V gene, CDR1 is SGHTA and CDR2 is FQGNSA. The CDR3 is 15 amino acids. The V gene lost 1 base and the J gene lost 1 base, with 10 bases spanning the gap. CDR3 nucleotides: TGTGCCAGCAGCTTAGTTTTAGCTCGCCAAGAGACCCAGTACTTC. Its translation: CASSLVLARQETQYF.

The rearrangement uses TRBV6-5 and TRBJ2-5; D perhaps matches TRBD1 (7 bases). This CDR3 has 15 residues. Germline CDR1 MNHEY, CDR2 SVGAGI. The V end was cut by 4 bases, the J end by 2 bases, with 14 bases between. The CDR3 spells CASSWLQGRQETQYF. The CDR3, as DNA: TGTGCCAGCAGTTGGCTACAGGGGAGGCAAGAGACCCAGTACTTC.

The chain couples TRBV4-2 to TRBJ2-1; 7 nucleotides align to TRBD2. Trimming took 1 base from V and 4 from J; bases not matched to a gene: 4. The CDR3 is 15 residues long. Germline CDR1 LGHNA, CDR2 YNFKEQ. The CDR3 coding sequence is TGTGCCAGCAGCCAAGGGTCGGGGGGTTACAATGAGCAGTTCTTC. Translating gives CASSQGSGGYNEQFF.

The chain carries TRBV27 and TRBJ2-1; 9 nucleotides match TRBD2. CDR3 length: 16 residues. Per germline, CDR1 MNHEY and CDR2 SMNVEV (reference sequence). Trimming at V came to 3 bases and at J to 6 bases, leaving 9 bases not matched to a gene. The CDR3 region has the DNA TGTGCCAGCAGTTTCATTGTTGCTAGCGGGATCAATGAGCAGTTCTTC. Translation gives CASSFIVASGINEQFF.

The gene calls are TRBV29-1 and TRBJ2-5; 7 bases match TRBD1. V lost 4 bases to trimming and J lost 5 bases; unmatched junction nucleotides: 10. Germline V gene data show CDR1 as SQVTM and CDR2 as ANQGSEA. The CDR3 covers 14 residues. This CDR3 reads CSVGKMGQRETQYF. In DNA, the CDR3 is TGCAGCGTTGGGAAAATGGGACAGAGGGAGACCCAGTACTTC.

The V gene is TRBV6-5, the J gene TRBJ1-5, with 9 bases that match TRBD1. This CDR3 contains 15 residues. V shed 6 bases, J shed 3 bases, and the junction held 6 bases outside the gene matches. Germline lookup yields CDR1 MNHEY and CDR2 SVGAGI. The CDR3 sequence is CASSPDRGINQPQHF. The CDR3 coding sequence is TGTGCCAGCAGCCCGGACAGGGGCATCAATCAGCCCCAGCATTTT.

V gene TRBV9 combines with J gene TRBJ1-1; 10 nucleotides line up with TRBD1. Germline V lookup: CDR1 SGDLS, CDR2 YYNGEE. The CDR3 is 16 residues long. J was trimmed by 6 bases and V by 2 bases; bases with no gene match: 10. The CDR3 DNA reads as TGTGCCAGCAGCGTCGGGACAGGGGCATCGGTGGCTGAAGCTTTCTTT. Its translation is CASSVGTGASVAEAFF.

This chain uses TRBV7-8 with TRBJ2-3; the match to TRBD2 covers 11 bases. The V and J ends lost 4 bases and 5 bases, in that order; junction bases with no gene match: 11. Germline V gene data show CDR1 as SGHVS and CDR2 as FQNEAQ. This CDR3 is built from 17 residues. The CDR3 sequence: CASSSGGTSGFRDTQYF. The CDR3 DNA sequence: TGTGCCAGCAGCTCCGGTGGGACTAGCGGCTTCAGAGATACGCAGTATTTT.

This chain links TRBV10-2 with TRBJ1-5; the match to TRBD1 covers 8 bases. The CDR3 spans 13 residues. The V segment lost 6 bases and the J segment 6 bases; nucleotides outside the gene matches: 4. CDR1 and CDR2 (germline): WSHSY, SAAADI. CDR3 residues: CASSHGQGQPQHF. CDR3 bases: TGCGCCAGCAGCCACGGACAGGGTCAGCCCCAGCATTTT.

V usage is TRBV10-3 and J usage is TRBJ2-2; no clear D gene. The CDR3 is 16 residues long. Germline loops: CDR1 ENHRY, CDR2 SYGVKD. The germline V and J ends were trimmed by 2 bases and 6 bases, with 16 bases remaining between them. The CDR3 reads CAISERLYDPSGELFF. In nucleotides, the CDR3 is TGTGCCATCAGTGAGCGACTCTATGATCCATCCGGGGAGCTGTTTTTT.

The chain employs TRBV21-1 and TRBJ1-3; the table's D call TRBD1 went unverified against the DNA. TRBV21-1 is marked as a pseudogene. This CDR3 is built from 16 residues. For the CDR3, the DNA is TGTGCCAGCAGCGAAACAGGGGGACGCTCTGGAAACACCATATATTTT. This sequence encodes CASSETGGRSGNTIYF.

This chain uses TRBV11-1 with TRBJ2-1; 12 nucleotides agree with TRBD1. This CDR3 spans 16 amino acids. V trimming: 4 bases; J trimming: 6 bases; junction bases outside the gene matches: 7. The germline CDR1 and CDR2 sequences are SGHAT and FQDESV (reference sequence). This chain's CDR3 is CASSSMGQGAFNEQFF. The CDR3, as DNA: TGTGCCAGCAGCTCTATGGGACAGGGGGCGTTCAATGAGCAGTTCTTC.

The chain recombines TRBV5-1 with TRBJ2-5; D is uncertain. Germline-derived CDR1 and CDR2 are SGHRS and YFSETQ. This CDR3 spans 12 amino acids. The V end lost 4 bases, the J end lost 1 base, and 5 bases lay between the germline ends. Here the CDR3 DNA reads TGCGCCAGCAGCGCGAGCCAAGAGACCCAGTACTTC. This translates into CASSASQETQYF.

Remarks on this clone: Other DNA sequences in this specimen translate into the identical CDR3. The CDR3 region has the DNA TGTGCCAGCAGCGTAGGTAGAGGGACAGATACGCAGTATTTT. Protein sequence: CASSVGRGTDTQYF. This chain joins TRBV9 and TRBJ2-3; possibly TRBD2 for D (5 bases). This CDR3 is 14 amino acids long. Trimming pared 0 bases from V and 3 bases from J, leaving 8 bases between. Germline V gene lookup returns CDR1 SGDLS and CDR2 YYNGEE.

The chain combines TRBV5-1 with TRBJ2-5, with 8 bases identical to TRBD2. This CDR3 is 14 amino acids long. The V segment lost 4 bases and the J segment 1 base; nucleotides outside the gene matches: 3. Germline CDR1 reads SGHRS; CDR2 reads YFSETQ. The CDR3 here is CASSPAGAQETQYF. CDR3 sequence (DNA): TGCGCCAGCAGCCCAGCGGGGGCCCAAGAGACCCAGTACTTC.

The count of this clone is one. This chain joins TRBV30 and TRBJ2-5; D gene uncertain. The CDR3 runs to 13 residues. Germline assignment: CDR1 GTSNPN and CDR2 SVGIG (reference sequence). Trimming cost V 3 bases and J 2 bases, with 10 bases left between them. This CDR3 reads CAWRRSQQETQYF. The CDR3 nucleotides read TGTGCCTGGAGGCGGTCCCAGCAAGAGACCCAGTACTTC.

This chain joins TRBV28 and TRBJ1-2; unclear D gene. V was trimmed by 6 bases and J by 4 bases, leaving 42 bases between them. The CDR3 loop spans 23 amino acids. The V gene's germline CDR1 is MDHEN and CDR2 SYDVKM. The CDR3 spells CASSPSLSGEGSILSPGVYGYTF. CDR3 coding DNA: TGTGCCAGCAGCCCCTCACTCTCCGGGGAAGGTTCTATCTTAAGCCCCGGGGTCTATGGCTACACCTTC.

This chain links TRBV19 with TRBJ2-7; 7 positions agree with TRBD1. The germline CDR1 and CDR2 sequences are LNHDA and SQIVND (reference sequence). The CDR3 has 15 amino acids. V gave up 6 bases and J gave up 5 bases; unmatched junction bases: 13. CDR3 region: CASSPEGGLGNEQYF. CDR3 DNA sequence: TGTGCCAGTAGCCCGGAAGGGGGCCTCGGGAACGAGCAGTACTTC.

The J gene is TRBJ2-7, the V gene TRBV6-1, with D possibly being TRBD2 (5 bases). Germline loops: CDR1 MNHNS, CDR2 SASEGT. The V gene lost 3 bases and the J gene lost 3 bases, with 12 bases spanning the gap. The CDR3 is 14 amino acids. Written as DNA, the CDR3 is TGTGCCAGCAGTGACCGGGCGGGTGGCTACGAGCAGTACGTC. Its protein product is CASSDRAGGYEQYV.

V and J are TRBV6-1 and TRBJ1-1; 8 bases align to TRBD1. This CDR3 has 14 amino acids. Germline V gives CDR1 MNHNS, CDR2 SASEGT. V shed 7 bases, J shed 4 bases, and the junction held 8 bases outside the gene matches. The CDR3 is CASKATGGLTEAFF. The CDR3 DNA follows: TGTGCCAGCAAGGCCACAGGGGGTCTCACTGAAGCTTTCTTT.

CDR3 coding DNA: TGTGCCAGCAGTGACTCAGGGACAGGCTCCCAATTCGGCTATGGCTACACCTTC. Translated: CASSDSGTGSQFGYGYTF. V gene TRBV2 combines with J gene TRBJ1-2; 8 bases fit TRBD1. The V segment lost 3 bases and the J segment 4 bases; nucleotides outside the gene matches: 16. This CDR3 is 18 amino acids long. In germline, CDR1 is SNHLY, CDR2 FYNNEI.